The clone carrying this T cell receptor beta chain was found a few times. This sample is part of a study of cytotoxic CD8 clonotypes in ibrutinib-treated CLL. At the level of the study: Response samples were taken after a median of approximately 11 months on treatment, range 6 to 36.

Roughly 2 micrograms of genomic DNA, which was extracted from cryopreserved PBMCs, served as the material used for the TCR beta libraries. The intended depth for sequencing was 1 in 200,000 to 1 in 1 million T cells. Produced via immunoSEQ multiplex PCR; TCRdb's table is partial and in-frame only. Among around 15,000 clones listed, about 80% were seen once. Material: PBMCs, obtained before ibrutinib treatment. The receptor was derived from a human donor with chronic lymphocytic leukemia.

The CDR3 spells CASSDQIYTGELFF. CDR3 nucleotide sequence: TGTGCCAGCAGCGACCAGATATACACCGGGGAGCTGTTTTTT. The chain employs TRBV9 and TRBJ2-2, with no clear D. The V gene's germline CDR1 is SGDLS and CDR2 YYNGEE. The CDR3 extends over 14 amino acids. The ends were cut back, 3 bases at V and 3 bases at J, with 9 bases in the middle.